This T cell receptor beta chain emerged from a study of molecular identifiers for immune sequencing clone quantification. This clonotype appeared many times. Its antigen is undetermined. Previously described methods and listed TCR primers were employed for the bulk TCR libraries. One entry per CDR3 protein results from TCRdb running MiXCR on the PCR reads. Here the sample spans around 460,000 distinct CDR3 sequences, about 26% being singletons. Germline CDR1 is SGHVS and CDR2 is FQNEAQ. Trimming cost V 2 bases and J 2 bases, with 4 bases left between them. This CDR3 region has 12 residues. Overall study results and limits: Highly expanded clones may be undercounted when identical TCR molecules share barcodes.

Naive CD8 sequencing libraries were generated from roughly 18,000 to 920,000 sorted cells, with 10%, 30% or 50% RNA as input. This TCR came from a human donor in good health. Some libraries in this study had Jurkat cell RNA spiked in. Sample: naive CD8+ T cells from blood, with Jurkat cell RNA spiked in. Subset here: FACS-sorted CD8+CD4-CCR7+CD45RA+ naive T cells. This chain connects TRBV7-8 to TRBJ2-7; D remains unclear. In DNA, the CDR3 is TGTGCCAGCAGCTTACAGCCCTACGAGCAGTACTTC. Its protein is CASSLQPYEQYF.